This T cell receptor beta chain comes out of a study of shared clonotypes between healthy human individuals (dated by TCRdb to 2018 to 2021). About the investigation overall: The cohort included three men and a couple of women between 18 and 49 years of age. For each donor, CD4 naive and CD4 memory were each given three plates, CD8 naive was given two plates, and CD8 memory was given one plate. Blood TCR repertoires of roughly five healthy adults were deeply sequenced to estimate repertoire size and the extent of clonotype sharing between individuals. Libraries were prepared and TCR repertoires were sequenced by different laboratories using diverse techniques, in order to increase sequencing depth and limit assay-specific biases. Per donor, leukapheresis produced somewhere between about 0.85 and 9.5 billion PBMCs. Study-wide conclusions, independent of this receptor: Incomplete sequencing was indicated by rarefaction of sorted-subset datasets, despite the large sequencing depth. Clonotypes shared by all four sorted-subset donors showed higher generation probabilities than non-shared clonotypes. Sampling was restricted to blood, and TCR repertoires in tissues likely differ from the TCR repertoires found in blood. Based on pairwise subsampling, the degree of clonotype sharing among donors was expected to be affected by sequencing depth. Estimated clonotype richness was generally larger for naive than for memory subsets. Sharing across a few donors was observed for about 4.8% of naive CD4, 3.5% of naive CD8, 2% to 2.5% of memory CD4, and roughly 0.4% of memory CD8 clonotypes. Because the study included a small number of donors, the genetic and exposure-history diversity represented was limited.

The CDR3, cysteine through phenylalanine, is 18 amino acids long. Only CDR3 DNA remains: 54 bases, in frame from the first base. In the germline V gene, CDR1 corresponds to MDHEN and CDR2 to SYDVKM. Trimmed from V: 3 bases; trimmed from J: 4 bases; junction bases lacking a gene match: 11. TCR CDR3 regions were amplified from genomic DNA by multiplex PCR using the deep immunoSEQ assay. Genomic DNA extracted from each cell subset was distributed evenly over all wells of several immunoSEQ 96-well plates, and each plate served as one replicate. Each replicate PCR for sorted subsets received around 210 ng genomic DNA, equal to about 30,000 T cell genomes. Purified libraries were quantified with a Qubit 3.0 fluorometer, sized on a Bioanalyzer 2100, and re-quantified with the KAPA Library Quantification kit. Each immunoSEQ 96-well plate was sequenced on its own single-read 150-cycle Illumina NextSeq 550 flow cell. Turning to the authors' computational methods: Because the immunoSEQ output included only junctional sequences and no quality scores, the filtering could not be the same as the filtering used for full-length reads. To assign V/J genes and CDR3, sequences were annotated using PyIR, a Python wrapper for IgBLAST v1.9, with IMGT germline references. Any read was removed if the V/J assignment was weak (E-value above 1e-6), the CDR3 was missing, or the read contained stop codons, out-of-frame junctions, or ambiguous translated residues. V3J clonotypes were defined by identical inferred V gene, J gene, and CDR3 amino acid sequence. To compute the percentage overlap between repertoires, the number of shared unique clonotypes was divided by the size of the smaller repertoire. RTK rarefaction, the Chao1 estimator, and Recon v2.1 estimates of unobserved clonotypes were used to assess repertoire richness. For all TCRbeta clonotypes obtained by the gDNA method from a few donors, generation probabilities were computed with OLGA. The table was pulled from immuneACCESS by TCRdb, which kept in-frame rearrangements only. Such tables lose some clones; where checked, under half of the loss comes from unresolved V genes, and the rest has no known cause. That table gives V, J and clone size, and the DNA gave D and trimming. The sample yields roughly 700,000 clones; less than 85% were counted once. Over 1.5% of the sample comes from the top ten.

This clone was seen a few times. It lacks a known antigen. No qualities accompany the bases; no much larger clone lies one base away. Healthy HIV-negative adults with no recently reported acute infections or vaccinations were included as donors. Every donor was a Caucasian adult living in Nashville, Tennessee, USA. CD4+ T cells were enriched by magnetic negative selection; naive cells were then positively selected on CD45RA, and the negative fraction formed the memory subset. Blood was obtained by leukapheresis, after which PBMCs were separated by Ficoll-Histopaque density gradient centrifugation and cryopreserved in liquid nitrogen vapor phase. Analytical flow cytometry was used to check the purity and quantity of each magnetically sorted T cell population. Genomic DNA was isolated from every sorted fraction and measured by UV absorbance on a Nanodrop 2000c.

The chain is encoded by TRBV28 joined to TRBJ2-3; 12 bases in the junction line up with TRBD2. The sequence derives from a woman in her thirties in good health. The sequencing input was memory CD4+ T cells sorted from blood. The cell subset or site label corresponds to: CD45RA-negative fraction. At the DNA level, the sequence is TGTGCCAGCAGTTTGGGGCTAGGGCTAGCGGGAGGGGCAGATACGCAGTATTTT. This gives the protein CASSLGLGLAGGADTQYF.